Listed here is a single T cell receptor (beta chain). V trimming: 1 base; J trimming: 4 bases; junction bases outside the gene matches: 8. The CDR3 is 16 amino acids. Germline V gene lookup returns CDR1 SGDLS and CDR2 YYNGEE. The source of the sample is a study of blood T cell repertoires in COVID-19. TCRdb's copy holds only in-frame clones and misses some; the assay was immunoSEQ multiplex PCR. The sample lists around 300,000 clones, about 85% occurring once. What was sequenced was peripheral blood. This rearrangement joins TRBV9 to TRBJ1-3; TRBD1 agrees at 7 bases. The TCR was taken from a human donor in a cohort sampled during active COVID-19. The CDR3, as DNA: TGTGCCAGCAGCGTATCGACAGGGACCTCCGGAAACACCATATATTTT. This encodes CASSVSTGTSGNTIYF.